This T cell receptor beta chain was retrieved from a study of beta chain features in type 1 diabetes. Findings and caveats of the study: For Type 1 diabetes patients, all four CD4+ subsets carried TCRB CDR3s that were moderately but significantly shorter. Fewer junction insertions and more nucleotide deletions appeared in type 1 diabetes patients.

Trimming removed 5 bases from V and 0 bases from J, with 8 bases in between. Germline V gene sequence: CDR1 SQVTM, CDR2 ANQGSEA. CDR3 length: 13 residues. Notes on this clone: Its antigen is not known.

Expressed TCRB transcripts got sequenced, as all isolated RNA was reverse transcribed. Libraries were prepared by immunoSEQ multiplex PCR; TCRdb keeps only in-frame clonotypes and omits some of them. Of 95,000 to 150,000 clones listed, about 16% are singletons. V and J are TRBV29-1 and TRBJ1-3, with a tentative D call TRBD1 (6 bases). The receptor was isolated from a man aged 25 to 40 with type 1 diabetes. The sequenced sample consisted of central memory CD4+ T cells from blood. In DNA, the CDR3 is TGCAGCGTTTCACAGGGCTCTGGAAACACCATATATTTT. Amino acids: CSVSQGSGNTIYF.